The 23 T cell receptor beta chains presented below share a single source sample, sequenced in a study of shared clonotypes between healthy human individuals. The data were produced by immunoSEQ multiplex PCR, yet TCRdb's version contains in-frame clones alone and is incomplete. The table shows approximately 82,000 clones, with 50% to 70% occurring only once. Source material: memory CD8+ T cells sorted from blood. The subset: CD45RO+ cells pooled with CCR7-negative TemRA cells. The receptors were gathered from a man aged 30 to 39 in good health.

The rearrangement links TRBV6-1 to TRBJ1-4; D remains ambiguous. Germline lookup yields CDR1 MNHNS and CDR2 SASEGT. This CDR3 is 13 amino acids long. Trimming pared 6 bases from V and 7 bases from J, leaving 12 bases between. As DNA, the CDR3 is TGTGCCAGCAGGGGCGGGCAGACTGAAAAACTGTTTTTT. It specifies CASRGGQTEKLFF.

V is TRBV23-1 and J is TRBJ1-2; 8 bases agree with TRBD1. TRBV23-1 is an ORF for which the function is uncertain. V shed 1 base and J 4 bases; nucleotides not matched to a gene: 5. The CDR3 is 15 amino acids. The CDR3 loop reads CASSQYRGVFYGYTF. For the CDR3, the DNA is TGCGCCAGCAGTCAATACAGGGGGGTTTTCTATGGCTACACCTTC.

The CDR3 sequence is CASHPRDRGVSYEQYF. The CDR3 DNA sequence: TGTGCCAGCCACCCCCGGGACAGGGGGGTCTCCTACGAGCAGTACTTC. This chain uses TRBV28 with TRBJ2-7; TRBD1 matches 11 bases. The ends lost 8 bases at V and 0 bases at J; junction bases unmatched: 9. The germline V gene encodes CDR1 MDHEN and CDR2 SYDVKM. The CDR3 is 16 residues long.

This clone was seen only once. V gene TRBV11-2 combines with J gene TRBJ2-6, with 7 bases that match TRBD2. The length of the CDR3 is 16 residues. Germline V gives CDR1 SGHAT, CDR2 FQNNGV. V gave up 5 bases and J gave up 0 bases; unmatched junction bases: 4. Here the CDR3 reads CASSQAGSSGANVLTF. The CDR3 coding sequence is TGTGCCAGCAGCCAAGCGGGGAGCTCTGGGGCCAACGTCCTGACTTTC.

The genes are TRBV7-4 and TRBJ1-2; D remains unclear. There are 14 residues in the CDR3. V dropped 5 bases and J dropped 4 bases, with 14 bases sitting between them. CDR1 and CDR2 (germline): SGHVT, SQSDAQ. CDR3 sequence: CASSRRVDSYGYTF. The CDR3 DNA sequence: TGTGCCAGCAGCCGGAGGGTGGACTCCTATGGCTACACCTTC.

The V call is TRBV4-3, the J call TRBJ2-1; 10 bases fit TRBD1. The CDR3 loop spans 15 amino acids. Germline lookup yields CDR1 LGHNA and CDR2 YSLEER. J lost 7 bases, V lost 2 bases, and 5 bases had no gene match. CDR3 in amino acids: CASSQKWTGGNEQFF. The CDR3 coding sequence is TGCGCCAGCAGCCAAAAATGGACAGGGGGAAATGAGCAGTTCTTC.

The J gene is TRBJ2-7, the V gene TRBV18; D possibly corresponds to TRBD2 (5 bases). The CDR3 has 14 residues. V lost 8 bases and J lost 2, with 16 bases in between. The germline V gene has CDR1 KGHSH and CDR2 LQKENI. In nucleotides, the CDR3 is TGTGCCAGCCGGGATAGCACTGGAACCTACGAGCAGTACTTC. Translating gives CASRDSTGTYEQYF.

The J gene is TRBJ2-7, the V gene TRBV6-1; TRBD1 agrees at 7 bases. J was trimmed by 0 bases and V by 6 bases; bases with no gene match: 8. Germline CDR1 reads MNHNS; CDR2 reads SASEGT. This CDR3 is built from 15 residues. CDR3 in amino acids: CASSKGASSSYEQYF. The CDR3 DNA reads TGTGCCAGCAGCAAGGGGGCATCCTCCTCCTACGAGCAGTACTTC.

The chain carries TRBV19 and TRBJ1-5, with D possibly being TRBD1 (5 bases). Germline CDR1 is LNHDA and CDR2 is SQIVND (reference sequence). Trimming pared 5 bases from V and 1 base from J, leaving 9 bases between. This CDR3 contains 14 residues. This chain's CDR3 is CASSPGHSNQPQHF. In DNA, the CDR3 is TGTGCCAGTAGTCCCGGACACAGCAATCAGCCCCAGCATTTT. Full variable domain (missing parts from reference TRBV19 and TRBJ1-5): DGGITQSPKYLFRKEGQNVTLSCEQNLNHDAMYWYRQDPGQGLRLIYYSQIVNDFQKGDIAEGYSVSREKKESFPLTVTSAQKNPTAFYLCASSPGHSNQPQHFGDGTRLSIL.

This clone is termed medium-sized. V and J are TRBV25-1 and TRBJ1-1, with 8 bases fitting TRBD1. J gave up 4 bases and V 3 bases, and 4 bases lay outside the gene matches. This CDR3 contains 14 residues. In germline, CDR1 is MGHDK, CDR2 SYGVNS. The CDR3 spells CASSDAQGATEAFF. The CDR3 DNA follows: TGTGCCAGCAGTGATGCCCAGGGGGCCACTGAAGCTTTCTTT.

The chain links TRBV2 to TRBJ2-1; possibly TRBD1 or TRBD2 for D (5 bases each). CDR3 length: 14 amino acids. The germline gives CDR1 SNHLY, CDR2 FYNNEI. The V gene lost 10 bases and the J gene lost 2 bases, with 15 bases spanning the gap. Here the CDR3 DNA reads TGTGCCACCGTCCGGGGACGGCCCTACAATGAGCAGTTCTTC. This encodes CATVRGRPYNEQFF.

J is TRBJ2-1 and V is TRBV21-1; the table's D call of TRBD1 was not tested on the DNA. TRBV21-1 is a recognized pseudogene. The CDR3 totals 17 residues. As DNA, the CDR3 is TGTGCCAGCAGCAAACCCGGACAGGGGCCCTCCTACAATGAGCAGTTCTTC. This sequence encodes CASSKPGQGPSYNEQFF.

This clone was seen a handful of times. V is TRBV19 and J is TRBJ2-1; D is possibly TRBD2 (6 bases). CDR1 and CDR2 (germline): LNHDA, SQIVND (reference sequence). V lost 5 bases and J 2 bases, leaving 10 bases between the germline ends. This CDR3 region has 14 residues. Here the CDR3 DNA reads TGTGCCAGTAGTTCTGCTAGCGCCTACAATGAGCAGTTCTTC. Protein: CASSSASAYNEQFF.

This chain links TRBV11-2 with TRBJ1-5; 7 bases are a match to TRBD1. After removal of 3 bases from V and 2 bases from J, the junction contained 1 base not matched to a gene. Germline-derived CDR1 and CDR2 are SGHAT and FQNNGV. There are 14 residues in the CDR3. CDR3 nucleotides: TGTGCCAGCAGCTTTGGACAGGGCAATCAGCCCCAGCATTTT. Translating gives CASSFGQGNQPQHF.

The chain's CDR3 is CASSSVPTDTQYF. CDR3 nucleotide sequence: TGCGCCAGCAGTAGCGTACCAACAGATACGCAGTATTTT. The chain has TRBV10-1 and TRBJ2-3, with no clear D. The CDR3 has 13 amino acids. V lost 5 bases to trimming and J lost 3 bases, with 9 bases between them. The germline gives CDR1 WNHNN, CDR2 SYGVQD (reference sequence).

About this clone itself: A single base is all that separates this from a far larger clone, so a read error is likely. The genes are TRBV4-2 and TRBJ2-2; 7 nucleotides align to TRBD2. This CDR3 is built from 16 residues. Germline values: CDR1 LGHNA, CDR2 YNFKEQ. CDR3 protein: CVSSQRGAGEPGELFF. CDR3 bases: TGTGTCAGCAGCCAGCGAGGCGCGGGAGAACCCGGGGAGCTGTTTTTT.

This clone was seen more than once but under ten times. V gene TRBV5-1 combines with J gene TRBJ1-2; 7 nucleotides agree with TRBD1. Germline V gene sequence: CDR1 SGHRS, CDR2 YFSETQ. V gave up 5 bases and J gave up 4 bases; unmatched junction bases: 8. The CDR3 has 14 residues. CDR3 in DNA: TGCGCCAGCAGAGGGCCGGGACAGATCTATGGCTACACCTTC. Amino acid sequence: CASRGPGQIYGYTF.

The chain employs TRBV6-5 and TRBJ2-1; the D gene is possibly TRBD2 (5 bases). Trimming removed 2 bases from V and 3 bases from J, with 8 bases in between. CDR3 length: 14 amino acids. Per the germline V gene, CDR1 is MNHEY and CDR2 is SVGAGI. In nucleotides, the CDR3 is TGTGCCAGCAGTTACACGGGGAACTACAATGAGCAGTTCTTC. Translated: CASSYTGNYNEQFF.

This clone was seen more than once but under ten times. The chain employs TRBV6-4 and TRBJ2-1; tentatively, D is TRBD2 (6 bases). CDR3 length: 15 amino acids. CDR1 is MRHNA, CDR2 SNTAGT, per germline. Trimming shortened V by 0 bases and J by 8 bases, and 14 bases separated the two germline ends. DNA of the CDR3: TGTGCCAGCAGTGACTCTAGCGGTGTCACAGATGAGCAGTTCTTC. Its translation is CASSDSSGVTDEQFF.

The J gene is TRBJ2-2, the V gene TRBV27, with 7 bases aligning to TRBD1. This CDR3 region has 16 residues. Germline values: CDR1 MNHEY, CDR2 SMNVEV (reference sequence). V was pared by 2 bases and J by 4 bases, with 7 bases of the junction left unmatched. CDR3 nucleotides: TGTGCCAGCAGTTTAAGGGGGCGATTAGGCACCGGGGAGCTGTTTTTT. Its protein is CASSLRGRLGTGELFF.

Here the CDR3 DNA reads TGTGCCAGCAGCTTAGCCCAGGACAGGGCCCAGGGTGGCTACACCTTC. Amino acid sequence: CASSLAQDRAQGGYTF. This rearrangement joins TRBV7-8 to TRBJ1-2; 8 bases fit TRBD1. Germline CDR1 reads SGHVS; CDR2 reads FQNEAQ. The CDR3 has 16 amino acids. V gave up 0 bases and J gave up 7 bases; unmatched junction bases: 10.

In this sample, this clone turned up a few times. J is TRBJ2-4 and V is TRBV6-1; weak D call: TRBD1 (6 bases). This CDR3 contains 18 residues. Germline V lookup: CDR1 MNHNS, CDR2 SASEGT. V was cut by 6 bases and J by 1 base, with 22 bases left in between. The CDR3: CASSENGRRQGAKNIQYF. In DNA form, the CDR3 reads TGTGCCAGCAGCGAAAACGGACGGCGTCAGGGGGCCAAAAACATTCAGTACTTC.

In this sample, this clone turned up a few times. V and J are TRBV20-1 and TRBJ1-1, with D possibly being TRBD1 (6 bases). Germline values: CDR1 DFQATT, CDR2 SNEGSKA (reference sequence). The length of the CDR3 is 10 residues. The CDR3 protein is CREGDTEAFF. The CDR3 coding sequence is TGCAGGGAGGGGGATACTGAAGCTTTCTTT.